The subject of this entry is one T cell receptor (beta chain). Its specificity is unknown. This sample was included in a study of beta chain features in type 1 diabetes. Study-wide results and caveats: PCR may have favored shorter templates equally in patients and controls. Relative to healthy donors, patients appeared to have naive, central memory and Treg TCRB repertoires that were more similar. TCRB CDR3 length was moderately but significantly reduced in all four CD4+ subsets of Type 1 diabetes patients.

The whole isolated RNA underwent reverse transcription, so sequencing captured expressed TCRB transcripts. Generated by immunoSEQ multiplex PCR, the TCRdb table keeps only in-frame clones and is missing some. The top ten hold roughly 0.6% of the sample, which has 300,000 to 450,000 clones, over 8.5% seen once. The germline V gene encodes CDR1 SGDLS and CDR2 YYNGEE. The germline V and J ends were trimmed by 7 bases and 3 bases, with 13 bases remaining between them. The CDR3 runs 13 residues. One heparinised draw of blood, averaging around 120 mL, came from each donor. The origin of this receptor is a man aged 25-45 years with type 1 diabetes. The sequencing input was central memory CD4+ T cells from blood. This sequence joins TRBV9 and TRBJ1-2, with D unclear. This CDR3 reads CASSPDGHYGYTF. The CDR3 DNA follows: TGTGCCAGCTCCCCGGACGGACACTATGGCTACACCTTC.